One and the same sample provided the 11 T cell receptor beta chains below, sequenced in a study of long-term antiretroviral therapy in people with HIV. The assay used was immunoSEQ (version v3.0), run at survey level. Libraries were prepared by immunoSEQ multiplex PCR; TCRdb keeps only in-frame clonotypes and omits some of them. This table has roughly 31,000 clones, approximately 90% appearing once. This material consisted of unsorted PBMCs, taken around 5 years before starting antiretroviral therapy. These receptors were taken from a man aged 50-60 years with HIV.

This rearrangement joins TRBV27 to TRBJ2-2; D gene unclear. V lost 3 bases and J 1 base, leaving 0 bases between the germline ends. This CDR3 has 12 amino acids. Germline CDR1 MNHEY, CDR2 SMNVEV (reference sequence). In DNA form, the CDR3 reads TGTGCCAGCAGTTTGAACACCGGGGAGCTGTTTTTT. Residues: CASSLNTGELFF.

The rearrangement uses TRBV5-8 and TRBJ1-2; maybe TRBD1 (6 bases). This CDR3 contains 14 residues. Deletions cut 2 bases from V and 2 bases from J, with 10 bases between. CDR1 and CDR2 (germline): SGHTS, YDEGEE. As DNA, the CDR3 is TGTGCCAGCAGCTTCGGGACACCCAACTATGGCTACACCTTC. Translating it yields CASSFGTPNYGYTF.

The CDR3: CASSLHGQSSYEQYF. The CDR3 DNA reads TGCGCCAGCAGCTTGCACGGACAGAGCTCCTACGAGCAGTACTTC. The gene calls are TRBV5-1 and TRBJ2-7; possibly TRBD1 for D (6 bases). The CDR3 runs to 15 residues. Trimming stripped 1 base from V and 0 bases from J, with 11 bases between. CDR1 is SGHRS, CDR2 YFSETQ, per germline.

About this clone: The sample contains more than one DNA sequence encoding this CDR3. The chain is built from TRBV18 and TRBJ2-1; D may be TRBD1 (5 bases). Germline V CDR1 and CDR2: KGHSH, LQKENI. This CDR3 contains 15 residues. Trimming took off 3 bases at V and 3 bases at J, with 12 bases between the two ends. The CDR3 protein is CASSPQGYSYNEQFF. DNA for the CDR3: TGTGCCAGCTCACCTCAGGGCTACAGCTACAATGAGCAGTTCTTC.

The chain joins TRBV11-1 to TRBJ2-7; D gene uncertain. The CDR3 runs 14 residues. V lost 2 bases and J lost 2, with 10 bases in between. Germline-derived CDR1 and CDR2 are SGHAT and FQDESV (reference sequence). The CDR3 spells CASSLSGEPYEQYF. CDR3 nucleotides: TGTGCCAGCAGCTTAAGTGGGGAACCCTACGAGCAGTACTTC.

V gene TRBV19 combines with J gene TRBJ2-1, with D unclear. Germline V gene lookup returns CDR1 LNHDA and CDR2 SQIVND (reference sequence). CDR3 length: 11 amino acids. The V end lost 3 bases, the J end lost 11 bases, and 8 bases lay between the germline ends. This CDR3 is CASSIRLKQFF. As DNA, the CDR3 is TGTGCCAGTAGTATCCGGTTGAAGCAGTTCTTC.

The chain links TRBV6-5 to TRBJ2-7; TRBD2 matches 7 bases. The CDR3 has 14 amino acids. From germline, CDR1 is MNHEY and CDR2 SVGAGI. The J segment lost 3 bases and the V segment lost 6 bases, leaving 8 bases of the junction unmatched. The CDR3 DNA follows: TGTGCCAGCAGCCCCGCGTGGGGGGGCTACGAGCAGTACTTC. Amino acid sequence: CASSPAWGGYEQYF.

This chain joins TRBV5-1 and TRBJ1-2; no clear D. V lost 1 base, J lost 1 base, and 8 bases lay in between. Germline V CDR1 and CDR2: SGHRS, YFSETQ. The length of the CDR3 is 14 residues. CDR3 protein: CASSLYGVNYGYTF. CDR3 in DNA: TGCGCCAGCAGCTTGTACGGAGTTAACTATGGCTACACCTTC.

The chain couples TRBV19 to TRBJ1-2, with D possibly TRBD1 on 5 matching bases. The length of the CDR3 is 14 residues. The V gene lost 6 bases and the J gene lost 7 bases, with 18 bases spanning the gap. The germline CDR1 and CDR2 sequences are LNHDA and SQIVND (reference sequence). CDR3 residues: CASSPHGGDIGYTF. The DNA for the CDR3 is TGTGCCAGTAGCCCCCACGGAGGGGATATTGGCTACACCTTC.

The V gene is TRBV18, the J gene TRBJ1-4; possibly TRBD1 for D (5 bases). Trimming removed 6 bases at V and 0 bases at J, with 11 bases between. The CDR3 is 15 residues long. Germline V gene sequence: CDR1 KGHSH, CDR2 LQKENI. The CDR3, as DNA: TGTGCCAGCTCCACCCAGGGTGCAACTAATGAAAAACTGTTTTTT. Translated: CASSTQGATNEKLFF. Based on the CDR3 plus reference TRBV18 and TRBJ1-4, the full variable domain is NAGVMQNPRHLVRRRGQEARLRCSPMKGHSHVYWYRQLPEEGLKFMVYLQKENIIDESGMPKERFSAEFPKEGPSILRIQQVVRGDSAAYFCASSTQGATNEKLFFGSGTQLSVL.

The chain couples TRBV5-1 to TRBJ1-3; 7 bases agree with TRBD1. Germline V gene sequence: CDR1 SGHRS, CDR2 YFSETQ. The length of the CDR3 is 17 residues. With 4 bases clipped from V and 1 base from J, the junction kept 11 bases outside the gene matches. CDR3 protein: CASSPPTGSGSGNTIYF. CDR3 nucleotides: TGCGCCAGCAGCCCACCGACAGGGTCCGGTTCTGGAAACACCATATATTTT.